The next 22 T cell receptor beta chains were all read from a single sample in a study of T cell responses to AZD1222 COVID-19 vaccine. The table came from immunoSEQ multiplex PCR; TCRdb's copy has only in-frame clones and leaves some out. The data contain roughly 130,000 clones, roughly 87% of them seen just once; the ten biggest clones take up approximately 1.5%. The sample in question was peripheral blood, obtained on day 0 of AZD1222 vaccination. All receptors derive from an adult in good health.

This chain joins TRBV9 and TRBJ2-7; D is perhaps TRBD1 (6 bases). With 4 bases removed from V and 1 base from J, the gap between germline ends came to 12 bases. The CDR3 consists of 14 residues. Per the germline V gene, CDR1 is SGDLS and CDR2 is YYNGEE. Here the CDR3 reads CASSPRQDSYEQYF. The CDR3 DNA is TGTGCCAGCAGCCCCCGACAGGATTCCTACGAGCAGTACTTC.

The V call is TRBV28, the J call TRBJ2-7; 7 nucleotides align to TRBD1. V dropped 3 bases and J dropped 3; count of bases not matched to a gene: 5. The CDR3 has 14 residues. Germline values: CDR1 MDHEN, CDR2 SYDVKM. CDR3: CASSFYDRDYEQYF. CDR3 in DNA: TGTGCCAGCAGTTTTTATGACAGGGACTACGAGCAGTACTTC.

The V gene is TRBV10-3, the J gene TRBJ1-1; 10 positions agree with TRBD1. Per germline, CDR1 ENHRY and CDR2 SYGVKD. The CDR3 has 13 amino acids. V was pared by 8 bases and J by 4 bases, with 4 bases of the junction left unmatched. CDR3 coding DNA: TGTGCCATCTTGGGACAGGGGAGCACTGAAGCTTTCTTT. This gives the protein CAILGQGSTEAFF.

This chain joins TRBV27 and TRBJ2-7; D gene ambiguous. Germline CDR1 is MNHEY and CDR2 is SMNVEV (reference sequence). The V end was cut by 1 base, the J end by 3 bases, with 7 bases between. This CDR3 comprises 13 residues. In DNA, the CDR3 is TGTGCCAGCAGTTTATACCCGGGCTACGAGCAGTACTTC. It codes for CASSLYPGYEQYF.

This rearrangement joins TRBV12-3 or TRBV12-4 to TRBJ2-1; D remains unclear. CDR3 size: 11 residues. V was shortened by 4 bases and J by 7 bases, with 5 bases between the two germline ends. The CDR3 DNA is TGTGCCAGCAGTTACTCGAATGAGCAGTTCTTC. Residues: CASSYSNEQFF.

The chain links TRBV28 to TRBJ1-2; perhaps TRBD1 as D (5 bases). Germline values: CDR1 MDHEN, CDR2 SYDVKM. Deletions cut 6 bases from V and 0 bases from J, with 11 bases between. This CDR3 has 14 amino acids. The CDR3 sequence is CASSGMGPNYGYTF. The CDR3 DNA is TGTGCCAGCAGCGGTATGGGGCCTAACTATGGCTACACCTTC.

The chain links TRBV13 to TRBJ1-2; D uncertain. Germline CDR1 reads PRHDT; CDR2 reads FYEKMQ (reference sequence). The V gene lost 0 bases and the J gene lost 8 bases, with 22 bases spanning the gap. The CDR3 is 17 amino acids. The CDR3 sequence: CASSLGPPRRGFFGYTF. In nucleotides, the CDR3 is TGTGCCAGCAGCTTAGGCCCTCCGCGGCGTGGGTTTTTCGGCTACACCTTC.

The chain carries TRBV27 and TRBJ2-2; D call uncertain. V dropped 3 bases and J dropped 6 bases, with 8 bases sitting between them. This CDR3 spans 13 amino acids. Per germline, CDR1 MNHEY and CDR2 SMNVEV (reference sequence). For the CDR3, the DNA is TGTGCCAGCAGTTTTTTTGGTGCCGGGGAGCTGTTTTTT. It is translated as CASSFFGAGELFF.

As DNA, the CDR3 is TGTGCCAGCAGCGTAGATGGTAGCACAGATACGCAGTATTTT. Its translation: CASSVDGSTDTQYF. This chain joins TRBV9 and TRBJ2-3; no clear D. V dropped 0 bases and J dropped 0 bases, with 5 bases sitting between them. The CDR3 is 14 residues long. Germline CDR1 is SGDLS and CDR2 is YYNGEE.

This clone was seen once. V usage is TRBV19 and J usage is TRBJ1-1; D not resolved. Germline CDR1 reads LNHDA; CDR2 reads SQIVND (reference sequence). The CDR3 has 12 residues. CDR3 loop: CAAGRMNTEAFF. CDR3 in DNA: TGTGCGGCGGGCAGAATGAACACTGAAGCTTTCTTT.

The CDR3 spells CASSPRRGSSPREEKLFF. The CDR3 nucleotides read TGTGCCAGCTCACCTAGAAGGGGATCCTCCCCTCGGGAGGAAAAACTGTTTTTT. The rearrangement uses TRBV18 and TRBJ1-4, with D perhaps TRBD1 (5 bases). The V gene lost 3 bases and the J gene lost 8 bases, with 25 bases spanning the gap. Germline V gene sequence: CDR1 KGHSH, CDR2 LQKENI. The length of the CDR3 is 18 residues.

V usage is TRBV2 and J usage is TRBJ1-5, with D possibly matching TRBD1 (6 bases). This CDR3 comprises 13 residues. Trimming removed 6 bases at V and 7 bases at J, with 13 bases between. CDR1 is SNHLY and CDR2 is FYNNEI in the germline V gene. In DNA form, the CDR3 reads TGTGCCAGCAGAACAGGGAGGGGACAGCCCCAGCATTTT. Amino acids: CASRTGRGQPQHF.

V usage is TRBV28 and J usage is TRBJ1-6; TRBD1 might be the D (5 bases). Trimming shortened V by 8 bases and J by 6 bases, and 17 bases separated the two germline ends. The CDR3 loop spans 15 amino acids. Germline V CDR1 and CDR2: MDHEN, SYDVKM. CDR3: CASGTGPSGNSPLHF. The CDR3 coding sequence is TGTGCCAGCGGAACAGGACCTTCCGGTAATTCACCCCTCCACTTT.

This chain connects TRBV19 to TRBJ1-5; D may be TRBD1 (6 bases). The CDR3 runs to 15 residues. Germline V CDR1 and CDR2: LNHDA, SQIVND (reference sequence). Trimming pared 7 bases from V and 0 bases from J, leaving 13 bases between. The CDR3 nucleotides read TGTGCCAGTAATTCTGTCAGGGGTAGCAATCAGCCCCAGCATTTT. This sequence encodes CASNSVRGSNQPQHF.

The chain links TRBV28 to TRBJ2-7; D not resolved. There are 14 residues in the CDR3. Between the trimmed V and J ends, which lost 5 bases and 3 bases, there was a span of 14 bases. CDR1 and CDR2 from the germline V gene are MDHEN and SYDVKM. The CDR3 loop is CASSTGPNLYEQYF. CDR3 sequence (DNA): TGTGCCAGCAGTACCGGACCGAACCTCTACGAGCAGTACTTC.

CDR3 nucleotide sequence: TGTGCCAGCAGTTACTCCGCGGAAATGAACACTGAAGCTTTCTTT. It is translated as CASSYSAEMNTEAFF. The chain carries TRBV6-5 and TRBJ1-1; D is ambiguous. This CDR3 has 15 residues. V was cut by 0 bases and J by 0 bases, with 8 bases left in between. Germline V lookup: CDR1 MNHEY, CDR2 SVGAGI.

V gene TRBV7-9 combines with J gene TRBJ1-2; 7 positions agree with TRBD1. V dropped 1 base and J dropped 8; count of bases not matched to a gene: 7. The germline V gene has CDR1 SEHNR and CDR2 FQNEAQ (reference sequence). This CDR3 has 14 residues. CDR3 residues: CASSLGRQGSGYTF. In DNA, the CDR3 is TGTGCCAGCAGCTTAGGGCGACAGGGATCCGGCTACACCTTC.

V gene TRBV6-5 combines with J gene TRBJ1-5, with TRBD1 identical over 8 bases. CDR1 is MNHEY, CDR2 SVGAGI, per germline. J was trimmed by 4 bases and V by 6 bases; bases with no gene match: 8. The CDR3 is 15 residues long. CDR3 nucleotides: TGTGCCAGCAGCCAAGCCGACAGGGGAAATCAGCCCCAGCATTTT. Protein sequence: CASSQADRGNQPQHF.

In its sample, this clone was seen a few times. The gene calls are TRBV14 and TRBJ2-2, with 11 bases aligning to TRBD2. The length of the CDR3 is 14 residues. Losses at the gene ends were 4 bases for V and 6 bases for J; bases not matched to a gene: 1. CDR1 SGHDN and CDR2 FVKESK come from the germline V gene. DNA of the CDR3: TGTGCCAGCAGCCTAGCGGGGGGGCCCGGGGAGCTGTTTTTT. Translated, it gives CASSLAGGPGELFF.

The V and J genes are TRBV6-5 and TRBJ2-5; D may correspond to TRBD1 or TRBD2 (6 bases each). The CDR3 contains 13 residues. The germline V gene has CDR1 MNHEY and CDR2 SVGAGI. V was clipped by 4 bases and J by 5 bases, with 11 bases between them. CDR3 amino acids: CASSFQGRETQYF. CDR3 coding DNA: TGTGCCAGCAGTTTTCAGGGGAGGGAGACCCAGTACTTC.

The CDR3 region has the DNA TGTGCCAGCAGTCCAAACAGAGATAATTCACCCCTCCACTTT. Encoded protein: CASSPNRDNSPLHF. The chain couples TRBV2 to TRBJ1-6; D is unclear. Germline CDR1 is SNHLY and CDR2 is FYNNEI. The V and J ends lost 5 bases and 5 bases respectively, with 10 bases between them. This CDR3 contains 14 residues.

The chain couples TRBV4-1 to TRBJ1-2, with 10 nucleotides matching TRBD1. CDR1 is MGHRA, CDR2 YSYEKL, per germline. V lost 1 base to trimming and J lost 7 bases; unmatched junction nucleotides: 12. The CDR3 has 17 amino acids. The CDR3 nucleotides read TGCGCCAGCAGCCAAGGCAACAGGACAGGGGGAGAAGGTGGCTACACCTTC. This sequence encodes CASSQGNRTGGEGGYTF.